This T cell receptor (beta chain) was found in a study of cytomegalovirus exposure and HLA in healthy donors. Findings and caveats of the study: At a 0.05 false discovery rate, a later analysis found approximately 15,000 TCR beta sequences to be associated with HLA alleles.

CDR1 is SGHKS and CDR2 is YYEKEE in the germline V gene (reference sequence). With V trimmed by 4 bases and J by 7 bases, 5 bases remained unmatched. The CDR3 loop spans 16 amino acids. This clone was counted a single time. The target antigen is unknown. Primers included in the PCR were 60 Vbeta and 13 Jbeta primers. The protocol was immunoSEQ multiplex PCR, while the TCRdb copy is restricted to in-frame clones and leaves out a portion. The data contain about 150,000 clones, 60% to 85% of them singletons. Specimen: PBMCs. This clonotype was sampled from a man aged 35 to 55 in good health and CMV-seronegative. The chain couples TRBV5-5 to TRBJ2-2; 15 bases are a match to TRBD2. CDR3 DNA: TGTGCCAGCAGCGGACTAGCGGGGGGGCCTAACGGGGAGCTGTTTTTT. Protein product: CASSGLAGGPNGELFF.